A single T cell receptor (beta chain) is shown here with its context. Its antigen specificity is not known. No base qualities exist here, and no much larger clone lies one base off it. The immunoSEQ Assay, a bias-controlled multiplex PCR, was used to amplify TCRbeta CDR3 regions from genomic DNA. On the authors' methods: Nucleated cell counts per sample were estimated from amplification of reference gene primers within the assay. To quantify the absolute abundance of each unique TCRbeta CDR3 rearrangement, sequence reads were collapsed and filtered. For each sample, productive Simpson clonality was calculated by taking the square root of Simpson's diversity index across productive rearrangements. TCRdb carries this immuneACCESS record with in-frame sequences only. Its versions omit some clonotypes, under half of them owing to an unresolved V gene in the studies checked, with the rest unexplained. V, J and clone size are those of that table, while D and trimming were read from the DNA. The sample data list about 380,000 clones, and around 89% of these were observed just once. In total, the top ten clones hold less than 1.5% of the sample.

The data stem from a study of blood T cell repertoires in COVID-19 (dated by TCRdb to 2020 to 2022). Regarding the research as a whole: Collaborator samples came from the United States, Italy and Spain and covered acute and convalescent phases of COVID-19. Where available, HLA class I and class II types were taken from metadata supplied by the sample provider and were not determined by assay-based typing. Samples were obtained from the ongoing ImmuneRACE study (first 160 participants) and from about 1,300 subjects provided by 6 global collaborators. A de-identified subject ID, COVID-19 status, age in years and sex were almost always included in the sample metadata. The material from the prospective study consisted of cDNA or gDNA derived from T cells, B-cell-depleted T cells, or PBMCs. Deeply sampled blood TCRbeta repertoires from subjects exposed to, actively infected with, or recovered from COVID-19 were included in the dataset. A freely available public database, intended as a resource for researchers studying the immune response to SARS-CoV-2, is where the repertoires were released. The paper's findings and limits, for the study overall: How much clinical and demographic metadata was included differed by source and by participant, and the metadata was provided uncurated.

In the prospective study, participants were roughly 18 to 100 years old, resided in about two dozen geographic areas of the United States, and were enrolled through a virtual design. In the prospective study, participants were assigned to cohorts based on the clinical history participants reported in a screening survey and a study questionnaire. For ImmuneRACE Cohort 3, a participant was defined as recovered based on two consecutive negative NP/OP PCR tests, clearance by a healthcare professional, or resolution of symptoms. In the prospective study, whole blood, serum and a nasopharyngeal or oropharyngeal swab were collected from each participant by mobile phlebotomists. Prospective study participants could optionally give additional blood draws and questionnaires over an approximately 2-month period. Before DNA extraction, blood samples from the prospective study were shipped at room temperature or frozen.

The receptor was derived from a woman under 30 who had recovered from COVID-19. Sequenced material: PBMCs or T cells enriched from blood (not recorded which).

CDR3 sequence: CASSRGQGAQEQYF. The nucleotide sequence reads TGTGCCAGCAGTCGCGGACAGGGGGCTCAGGAGCAGTACTTC. This sequence uses TRBV9 and TRBJ2-7; 11 central nucleotides agree with TRBD1. The CDR3 covers 14 residues, taking in both the cysteine and the phenylalanine. Here the CDR3 DNA is all that survives: 42 bases in frame from base 1. Here V drops 5 bases and J drops 7 bases, and the junction holds 8 bases not matched to any gene. Looking up the germline V gene yields CDR1 SGDLS and CDR2 YYNGEE.